What follows are 27 T cell receptor beta chains derived from one specimen sequenced in a study of T cell responses to AZD1222 COVID-19 vaccine. The table came from immunoSEQ multiplex PCR; TCRdb's copy has only in-frame clones and leaves some out. The sample includes about 140,000 clones, about 92% of them seen just once. The sequences come from peripheral blood, collected on day 0 of AZD1222 vaccination. The receptors were sampled from an adult in good health.

This clone was observed once. This sequence joins TRBV27 and TRBJ1-3, with D possibly TRBD1 on 5 matching bases. This CDR3 has 15 residues. The germline V gene has CDR1 MNHEY and CDR2 SMNVEV (reference sequence). V shed 2 bases and J shed 8 bases, with 16 bases lying between them. CDR3 nucleotide sequence: TGTGCCAGCAGTTTAGGTGGCAGGGAAGTGGACACCATATATTTT. Translating gives CASSLGGREVDTIYF.

The chain recombines TRBV27 with TRBJ1-6; D perhaps matches TRBD1 (5 bases). There are 14 residues in the CDR3. Trimming removed 2 bases from V and 6 bases from J, with 8 bases in between. From germline, CDR1 is MNHEY and CDR2 SMNVEV (reference sequence). CDR3 in amino acids: CASSLGGFNSPLHF. The CDR3 nucleotides are TGTGCCAGCAGTTTAGGGGGTTTTAATTCACCCCTCCACTTT.

This chain connects TRBV9 to TRBJ1-6; 7 nucleotides line up with TRBD1. The CDR3 length is 15 residues. Germline CDR1 reads SGDLS; CDR2 reads YYNGEE. V trimming: 0 bases; J trimming: 10 bases; junction bases outside the gene matches: 7. The CDR3 DNA reads TGTGCCAGCAGCGTAGCGACAGGGCCCAAGTCACCCCTCCACTTT. It yields the protein CASSVATGPKSPLHF.

The V and J genes are TRBV19 and TRBJ1-5; TRBD1 agrees at 7 bases. Germline loops: CDR1 LNHDA, CDR2 SQIVND (reference sequence). This CDR3 contains 14 residues. The trim removed 9 bases at V and 3 bases at J, leaving 8 bases unmatched. Here the CDR3 reads CASSTGNYNQPQHF. The CDR3 DNA follows: TGTGCCAGCTCGACAGGGAATTACAATCAGCCCCAGCATTTT. The full variable domain, with the rest looked up from reference TRBV19 and TRBJ1-5, is DGGITQSPKYLFRKEGQNVTLSCEQNLNHDAMYWYRQDPGQGLRLIYYSQIVNDFQKGDIAEGYSVSREKKESFPLTVTSAQKNPTAFYLCASSTGNYNQPQHFGDGTRLSIL.

The chain recombines TRBV5-8 with TRBJ1-2; D is ambiguous. The V end lost 4 bases, the J end lost 8 bases, and 6 bases lay between the germline ends. CDR3 size: 10 residues. Germline V lookup: CDR1 SGHTS, CDR2 YDEGEE. The CDR3 here is CASSPKGYTF. The CDR3 nucleotides read TGTGCCAGCAGCCCCAAGGGCTACACCTTC.

This clone was seen a single time. The rearrangement links TRBV4-1 to TRBJ2-6; 8 bases agree with TRBD2. There are 19 residues in the CDR3. V was clipped by 3 bases and J by 4 bases; unmatched bases: 14. From germline, CDR1 is MGHRA and CDR2 YSYEKL. CDR3 nucleotides: TGCGCCAGCAGCCAGTGGTATTCGGGGGGGCCGGACGGGGCCAACGTCCTGACTTTC. It codes for CASSQWYSGGPDGANVLTF.

The chain links TRBV30 to TRBJ2-7; a weak D match, TRBD2 (5 bases). Germline V CDR1 and CDR2: GTSNPN, SVGIG (reference sequence). This CDR3 has 15 residues. V was trimmed by 2 bases and J by 6 bases, leaving 20 bases between them. The CDR3: CAWSFRTGLSAEQYF. In DNA form, the CDR3 reads TGTGCCTGGAGTTTTCGGACGGGTCTTAGCGCCGAGCAGTACTTC.

The chain joins TRBV30 to TRBJ1-4; tentative D call: TRBD1 (5 bases). The CDR3 extends over 14 amino acids. Germline V gene lookup returns CDR1 GTSNPN and CDR2 SVGIG (reference sequence). Trimming stripped 2 bases from V and 8 bases from J, with 15 bases between. DNA for the CDR3: TGTGCCTGGAGTAGCAGTCAGGGAAACGAAAAACTGTTTTTT. It specifies CAWSSSQGNEKLFF.

V and J are TRBV29-1 and TRBJ2-7; perhaps TRBD2 as D (7 bases). The CDR3 has 13 residues. Deletions cut 6 bases from V and 7 bases from J, with 19 bases between. Germline lookup yields CDR1 SQVTM and CDR2 ANQGSEA. CDR3 coding DNA: TGCAGCGTCGCCCCTGGGGGGGCGGGAGAGCAGTACTTC. As protein: CSVAPGGAGEQYF.

This sequence joins TRBV7-2 and TRBJ2-1; tentatively, D is TRBD2 (6 bases). V shed 5 bases and J shed 6 bases, with 20 bases lying between them. Per germline, CDR1 SGHTA and CDR2 FQGNSA. The CDR3 contains 16 residues. In DNA, the CDR3 is TGTGCCAGCAGCCTCAAAGGAGGGTTCTTTACCAATGAGCAGTTCTTC. It yields the protein CASSLKGGFFTNEQFF.

The chain carries TRBV9 and TRBJ1-2, with D perhaps matching TRBD1 (5 bases). Germline loops: CDR1 SGDLS, CDR2 YYNGEE. This CDR3 has 14 amino acids. Trimming removed 0 bases at V and 8 bases at J, with 14 bases between. The CDR3 DNA is TGTGCCAGCAGCGTAGCTACGACAGACAAAGGCTACACCTTC. Translated, it gives CASSVATTDKGYTF.

This chain connects TRBV6-6 to TRBJ2-1; D is perhaps TRBD1 or TRBD2 (6 bases each). The V and J ends lost 0 bases and 8 bases respectively, with 11 bases between them. Germline lookup yields CDR1 MNHNY and CDR2 SVGAGI (reference sequence). This CDR3 spans 14 amino acids. The CDR3 DNA follows: TGTGCCAGCAGTTACTCTCCGGGGGCCCATGAGCAGTTCTTC. This translates into CASSYSPGAHEQFF.

V usage is TRBV30 and J usage is TRBJ2-2; either TRBD1 or TRBD2 may supply D (5 bases each). This CDR3 comprises 14 residues. Between the trimmed V and J ends, which lost 4 bases and 4 bases, there was a span of 13 bases. The germline V gene has CDR1 GTSNPN and CDR2 SVGIG (reference sequence). The DNA of the CDR3 is TGTGCCTGGACCTCGGGACCCTCCACCGGGGAGCTGTTTTTT. Amino acids: CAWTSGPSTGELFF.

A word on this clone: At one end the junction does not follow the germline gene, possibly because of a read error. V usage is TRBV2 and J usage is TRBJ1-4; D perhaps matches TRBD1 (6 bases). Looked up from germline, CDR1 is SNHLY and CDR2 is FYNNEI. The CDR3 runs to 12 residues. CDR3 residues: CAGRQEGEKLFF. The CDR3 DNA follows: TGTGCCGGCAGACAGGAAGGGGAAAAACTGTTTTTT.

This chain uses TRBV19 with TRBJ2-3; 9 nucleotides agree with TRBD2. This CDR3 region has 15 residues. V lost 6 bases, J lost 3 bases, and 7 bases stayed unmatched. Germline V gene data show CDR1 as LNHDA and CDR2 as SQIVND (reference sequence). The CDR3 here is CASRREGQGTDTQYF. The CDR3 bases are TGTGCCAGTAGGCGGGAGGGCCAAGGTACAGATACGCAGTATTTT.

This clone showed up just once. CDR3 DNA: TGTGCCAGCAGCTTAATTGCCTACGAGCAGTACTTC. Translated, it gives CASSLIAYEQYF. This sequence joins TRBV7-9 and TRBJ2-7; no clear D. CDR1 and CDR2 (germline): SEHNR, FQNEAQ (reference sequence). The V end was cut by 2 bases, the J end by 2 bases, with 4 bases between. This CDR3 contains 12 residues.

The chain joins TRBV29-1 to TRBJ2-6, with D tentatively TRBD1 (6 bases). Germline values: CDR1 SQVTM, CDR2 ANQGSEA. CDR3 length: 16 amino acids. Trimming took 8 bases from V and 0 from J, leaving 17 bases between them. This chain's CDR3 is CSLRTGRFSGANVLTF. CDR3 sequence (DNA): TGCAGCCTCCGTACAGGGAGATTCTCTGGGGCCAACGTCCTGACTTTC.

The chain carries TRBV11-2 and TRBJ2-1, with 11 nucleotides matching TRBD2. V shed 5 bases and J 10 bases; nucleotides not matched to a gene: 13. The CDR3 contains 16 residues. Germline V CDR1 and CDR2: SGHAT, FQNNGV. The CDR3 DNA sequence: TGTGCCAGCAGCCCCCGACTAGCGGGAACTAGTACGGAGCAGTTCTTC. Encoded protein: CASSPRLAGTSTEQFF.

The rearrangement joins TRBV7-8 to TRBJ1-5, with D unresolved. Germline V lookup: CDR1 SGHVS, CDR2 FQNEAQ. With 1 base removed from V and 0 bases from J, the gap between germline ends came to 19 bases. This CDR3 has 19 amino acids. CDR3 sequence (DNA): TGTGCCAGCAGCTTAGAGCATGGAGGGCCCCCGTATAGCAATCAGCCCCAGCATTTT. This sequence encodes CASSLEHGGPPYSNQPQHF.

The chain uses TRBV7-9 and TRBJ1-3, with D possibly TRBD1 on 6 matching bases. CDR3 length equals 16 residues. The ends were cut back, 2 bases at V and 6 bases at J, with 17 bases in the middle. The germline gives CDR1 SEHNR, CDR2 FQNEAQ (reference sequence). CDR3 protein: CASSLTLPGHENTIYF. The CDR3, as DNA: TGTGCCAGCAGCTTAACTCTTCCGGGACATGAAAACACCATATATTTT.

The rearrangement joins TRBV6-5 to TRBJ1-2, with D perhaps TRBD1 (6 bases). The CDR3 runs 14 residues. V was trimmed by 6 bases and J by 7 bases, leaving 18 bases between them. Germline lookup yields CDR1 MNHEY and CDR2 SVGAGI. The CDR3 bases are TGTGCCAGCAGGGACGGAAGGGACAAGGGTGGCTACACCTTC. It translates to CASRDGRDKGGYTF.

The chain employs TRBV6-5 and TRBJ1-4; 7 bases map to TRBD1. The CDR3 covers 15 residues. V dropped 6 bases and J dropped 7; count of bases not matched to a gene: 11. Germline CDR1 is MNHEY and CDR2 is SVGAGI. The CDR3 sequence is CASRGRTGGGEKLFF. The CDR3 DNA reads as TGTGCCAGCAGGGGACGGACAGGAGGTGGTGAAAAACTGTTTTTT.

The CDR3 region is CASSQRPQGVEETQYF. The CDR3 region has the DNA TGTGCCAGCAGCCAAAGGCCACAGGGGGTCGAAGAGACCCAGTACTTC. V and J are TRBV3-1 (or the pseudogene TRBV3-2) and TRBJ2-5; 8 nucleotides agree with TRBD1. The CDR3 sequence is 16 residues long. Losses at the gene ends were 2 bases for V and 3 bases for J; bases not matched to a gene: 8. In germline, CDR1 is LGHDT, CDR2 YNNKEL (reference sequence).

The V gene is TRBV9, the J gene TRBJ2-1; 8 bases line up with TRBD2. This CDR3 has 14 amino acids. V shed 0 bases and J 8 bases; nucleotides not matched to a gene: 4. Germline-derived CDR1 and CDR2 are SGDLS and YYNGEE. This chain's CDR3 is CASSVGLAGDEQFF. Here the CDR3 DNA reads TGTGCCAGCAGCGTAGGTCTAGCGGGCGATGAGCAGTTCTTC.

This rearrangement joins TRBV5-4 to TRBJ2-1, with TRBD2 matching over 9 bases. CDR1 is SGHNT and CDR2 is YYREEE in the germline V gene (reference sequence). J lost 4 bases, V lost 6 bases, and 11 bases had no gene match. There are 16 residues in the CDR3. The CDR3 DNA is TGTGCCAGCACTCTGGGGGCGGGGGGGCGTTACAATGAGCAGTTCTTC. This gives the protein CASTLGAGGRYNEQFF.

V and J are TRBV7-9 and TRBJ2-7; no firm D call. Trimming stripped 1 base from V and 0 bases from J, with 10 bases between. This CDR3 contains 15 residues. Germline CDR1 reads SEHNR; CDR2 reads FQNEAQ (reference sequence). The DNA of the CDR3 is TGTGCCAGCAGCTTAGGCGCGTGGGGCTCCTACGAGCAGTACTTC. Its translation: CASSLGAWGSYEQYF.

Here the CDR3 DNA reads TGCGCCAGCAGCTTGGCAGGGTCATCTGGGGCCAACGTCCTGACTTTC. Translated, it gives CASSLAGSSGANVLTF. The chain has TRBV5-1 and TRBJ2-6, with D maybe TRBD1 (5 bases). Trimming left V 0 bases short and J 1 base short, with 8 bases between. The CDR3 length is 16 residues. CDR1 is SGHRS and CDR2 is YFSETQ in the germline V gene.